The 3 T cell receptor beta chains below were found in one sample sequenced in a study of shared clonotypes between healthy human individuals. CD45RO negativity and positive selection for CCR7 defined naive CD8 cells, a population that excluded terminally differentiated effector memory CD45RA+ cells. This table comes from immunoSEQ multiplex PCR, and its TCRdb copy is limited to in-frame clones, with some not included. In the table there are some 2 million clones, roughly 94% of which are singletons. The source material was naive CD8+ T cells sorted from blood. Receptors were obtained from a man between 18 and 29 years old in good health.

Of note for this clone: The sample holds other DNA sequences that translate to the same CDR3. The V call is TRBV19, the J call TRBJ2-7, with D tentatively TRBD1 or TRBD2 (5 bases each). Trimming took off 5 bases at V and 4 bases at J, with 15 bases between the two ends. Germline loops: CDR1 LNHDA, CDR2 SQIVND (reference sequence). The CDR3 sequence is 14 residues long. The CDR3 sequence is CASSPGTAGYEQYF. CDR3 nucleotide sequence: TGTGCCAGTAGTCCCGGGACGGCAGGTTACGAGCAGTACTTC.

The chain uses TRBV27 and TRBJ1-2; TRBD1 might be the D (6 bases). The CDR3 runs to 13 residues. The germline V gene encodes CDR1 MNHEY and CDR2 SMNVEV (reference sequence). With 3 bases removed from V and 6 bases from J, the gap between germline ends came to 11 bases. The CDR3 DNA follows: TGTGCCAGCAGTTTGGTGGGGGCTCATGGCTACACCTTC. This translates into CASSLVGAHGYTF.

The rearrangement joins TRBV27 to TRBJ2-2; 11 bases are shared with TRBD1. The CDR3 consists of 17 residues. Germline V CDR1 and CDR2: MNHEY, SMNVEV (reference sequence). V was pared by 2 bases and J by 5 bases, with 7 bases of the junction left unmatched. In DNA, the CDR3 is TGTGCCAGCAGTTTACCCGGACAGGGGGCCGGAACCGGGGAGCTGTTTTTT. Translated, it gives CASSLPGQGAGTGELFF.